Shown below are 17 T cell receptor beta chains from a single sample sequenced in a study of identical twins. TCRdb independently ran MiXCR on the 5' RACE reads; one entry per CDR3 protein. The sample shows approximately 600,000 distinct CDR3 sequences, just over 7% of them seen only once. These same records also appear under a second study, on yellow fever vaccine responses in identical twins.

Sequencing was carried out using PBMCs. The receptors originated from a woman younger than 35 in good health.

This clonotype was found many times. The chain joins TRBV12-3 or TRBV12-4 to TRBJ2-5; D tentatively reads TRBD1 or TRBD2 (5 bases each). This CDR3 contains 14 residues. V gave up 6 bases and J gave up 3 bases, with 14 bases separating them. CDR3 in DNA: TGTGCCAGCAGGCAGGGAGCCCTAGAAGAGACCCAGTACTTC. It is translated as CASRQGALEETQYF.

This clonotype was observed a handful of times. The chain carries TRBV2 and TRBJ2-1; no clear D. The CDR3 spans 12 residues. The V end was cut by 3 bases, the J end by 5 bases, with 5 bases between. Germline V lookup: CDR1 SNHLY, CDR2 FYNNEI. In DNA form, the CDR3 reads TGTGCCAGCAGTGACGGCGACAATGAGCAGTTCTTC. It encodes CASSDGDNEQFF.

This clonotype was detected only a few times. The V gene is TRBV20-1, the J gene TRBJ1-2; 7 bases agree with TRBD1. This CDR3 has 12 residues. V lost 7 bases, J lost 4 bases, and 6 bases stayed unmatched. Germline CDR1 reads DFQATT; CDR2 reads SNEGSKA (reference sequence). As DNA, the CDR3 is TGCAGTGGAACAGGGGATCCCTATGGCTACACCTTC. It encodes CSGTGDPYGYTF.

This chain connects TRBV6-2 or TRBV6-3 to TRBJ2-4; a weak D match, TRBD1 (6 bases). The ends were cut back, 8 bases at V and 1 base at J, with 18 bases in the middle. This CDR3 comprises 16 residues. Looked up from germline, CDR1 is MNHEY and CDR2 is SVGEGT. The CDR3 loop is CASEHQRTGAKNIQYF. The DNA of the CDR3 is TGTGCCAGCGAACACCAACGTACAGGGGCCAAAAACATTCAGTACTTC.

This clonotype was observed at least ten times. The chain links TRBV13 to TRBJ2-2, with D perhaps being TRBD1 or TRBD2 (5 bases each). CDR3 length: 16 residues. The germline CDR1 and CDR2 sequences are PRHDT and FYEKMQ (reference sequence). The V and J ends lost 6 bases and 3 bases respectively, with 17 bases between them. CDR3 in amino acids: CASSTPRGADTGELFF. CDR3 sequence (DNA): TGTGCCAGCAGTACCCCCCGAGGGGCGGACACCGGGGAGCTGTTTTTT.

This clonotype was seen a few times. The rearrangement joins TRBV27 to TRBJ2-7; D remains unclear. Germline values: CDR1 MNHEY, CDR2 SMNVEV (reference sequence). This CDR3 spans 14 amino acids. Trimming removed 7 bases at V and 0 bases at J, with 13 bases between. The DNA for the CDR3 is TGTGCCAGCATGGCGTGGGTAGGCTCCTACGAGCAGTACTTC. Protein: CASMAWVGSYEQYF.

The chain combines TRBV6-1 with TRBJ1-1; a weak D match, TRBD1 (5 bases). Trimming cost V 6 bases and J 0 bases, with 11 bases left between them. CDR3 length: 14 amino acids. In germline, CDR1 is MNHNS, CDR2 SASEGT. Here the CDR3 reads CASSHTTVNTEAFF. The CDR3 coding sequence is TGTGCCAGCAGCCACACGACAGTGAACACTGAAGCTTTCTTT.

Regarding this clonotype: A much larger clone differs by one base, so this may be a read error. The chain carries TRBV11-2 and TRBJ1-1, with 10 bases that match TRBD1. Germline CDR1 and CDR2: SGHAT and FQNNGV. The CDR3 spans 14 residues. The CDR3 DNA follows: TGTGCCAGCAGCTCGGACAGGGGGAACGCTGAAGCTTTCTTT. Its translation: CASSSDRGNAEAFF.

The CDR3 protein is CASSGAEELQPQHF. The CDR3 coding sequence is TGTGCCAGCAGCGGGGCGGAGGAACTTCAGCCCCAGCATTTT. The chain combines TRBV7-9 with TRBJ1-5; a possible D gene is TRBD1 (5 bases). Germline CDR1 SEHNR, CDR2 FQNEAQ (reference sequence). Trimming removed 5 bases at V and 6 bases at J, with 14 bases between. CDR3 length: 14 amino acids. Complete variable domain (other parts from reference TRBV7-9 and TRBJ1-5): DTGVSQNPRHKITKRGQNVTFRCDPISEHNRLYWYRQTLGQGPEFLTYFQNEAQLEKSRLLSDRFSAERPKGSFSTLEIQRTEQGDSAMYLCASSGAEELQPQHFGDGTRLSIL.

J is TRBJ2-3 and V is TRBV5-1; TRBD2 aligns across 11 bases. The CDR3 runs 17 residues. Germline trimming cut 0 bases from V and 3 bases from J; bases unmatched to any gene: 6. Germline CDR1 SGHRS, CDR2 YFSETQ. This chain's CDR3 is CASSLDEGLAVTDTQYF. The CDR3 nucleotides read TGCGCCAGCAGCTTGGACGAGGGACTAGCGGTGACAGATACGCAGTATTTT.

This clonotype was found a few times. The chain employs TRBV5-1 and TRBJ2-7; TRBD1 aligns across 9 bases. The V gene's germline CDR1 is SGHRS and CDR2 YFSETQ. The CDR3 length is 15 residues. Unmatched junction bases numbered 11, after V lost 4 bases and J lost 6 bases. The CDR3: CASSPGGTGSLEQYV. CDR3 bases: TGCGCCAGCAGCCCGGGCGGGACAGGGTCCCTCGAGCAGTACGTC.

V usage is TRBV7-8 and J usage is TRBJ2-7; a possible D gene is TRBD2 (6 bases). V was pared by 3 bases and J by 5 bases, with 14 bases between. The CDR3 has 14 residues. In germline, CDR1 is SGHVS, CDR2 FQNEAQ. The CDR3 nucleotides read TGTGCCAGCAGCTTTCGGTCCTGGGAGGACGAGCAGTACGTC. Translated: CASSFRSWEDEQYV.

This clonotype was seen repeatedly, ten times or more. J is TRBJ1-2 and V is TRBV12-3 or TRBV12-4; D not resolved. Trimming stripped 7 bases from V and 0 bases from J, with 12 bases between. CDR3 length: 14 amino acids. CDR3 nucleotides: TGTGCCAGCAACGTTGTGGCCGCTAACTATGGCTACACCTTC. Translation: CASNVVAANYGYTF.

The genes are TRBV20-1 and TRBJ2-5; either TRBD1 or TRBD2 may fit D (5 bases each). The germline CDR1 and CDR2 sequences are DFQATT and SNEGSKA (reference sequence). This CDR3 spans 13 amino acids. Trimming took off 6 bases at V and 4 bases at J, with 15 bases between the two ends. CDR3 in amino acids: CSAPVRGGETQYF. CDR3 DNA sequence: TGCAGTGCCCCGGTGAGGGGCGGAGAGACCCAGTACTTC.

This clonotype was seen a handful of times. The V gene is TRBV7-9, the J gene TRBJ2-2; D possibly corresponds to TRBD1 (6 bases). Germline CDR1 reads SEHNR; CDR2 reads FQNEAQ (reference sequence). With 5 bases removed from V and 0 bases from J, the gap between germline ends came to 16 bases. CDR3 length equals 17 residues. For the CDR3, the DNA is TGTGCCAGCAGCGACGGGACACGGATATCGAACACCGGGGAGCTGTTTTTT. Its protein is CASSDGTRISNTGELFF.

The sample holds a few counts of this clonotype. This sequence joins TRBV5-1 and TRBJ1-5, with 7 positions matching TRBD1. The CDR3 has 13 amino acids. CDR1 SGHRS and CDR2 YFSETQ come from the germline V gene. V lost 5 bases, J lost 5 bases, and 4 bases stayed unmatched. The CDR3: CASRTGADQPQHF. DNA for the CDR3: TGCGCCAGCAGAACAGGGGCTGATCAGCCCCAGCATTTT. The complete variable domain, with remaining parts taken from reference TRBV5-1 and TRBJ1-5, reads KAGVTQTPRYLIKTRGQQVTLSCSPISGHRSVSWYQQTPGQGLQFLFEYFSETQRNKGNFPGRFSGRQFSNSRSEMNVSTLELGDSALYLCASRTGADQPQHFGDGTRLSIL.

This clonotype was seen ten or more times. The chain is built from TRBV5-6 and TRBJ2-7; possible D gene TRBD2, 5 bases. Trimming pared 1 base from V and 0 bases from J, leaving 8 bases between. This CDR3 spans 14 amino acids. The germline V gene encodes CDR1 SGHDT and CDR2 YYEEEE. In DNA, the CDR3 is TGTGCCAGCAGCTTGATGGGGAGCTCCTACGAGCAGTACGTC. Amino acids: CASSLMGSSYEQYV.